These T cell receptor beta chains were read from a single sample in a study of shared clonotypes between healthy human individuals. The assay was immunoSEQ multiplex PCR, and TCRdb's table has in-frame clones only and misses some. This table holds millions of clones, approximately 90% found once. The sample consisted of naive CD4+ T cells sorted from blood. The receptors originated from a man aged 18 to 29 in good health. CDR3s include the opening cysteine and the closing phenylalanine or tryptophan. Fields, in order: D gene, clone size, V gene, J gene, CDR3 DNA, CDR3 protein. The D gene is left open where the match is weak. Clone size is stated in some rows and not others, as once, few, many or a class when expanded.

d_call: TRBD2; clone_size: -; v_call: TRBV29-1; j_call: TRBJ2-1; cdr3_nt: TGCAGCGTTGAGGCCCCGTGGCTAGCGGGGGGGATAGAATACAATGAGCAGTTCTTC; cdr3_aa: CSVEAPWLAGGIEYNEQFF
d_call: -; clone_size: -; v_call: TRBV5-1; j_call: TRBJ2-1; cdr3_nt: TGCGCCAGCAGCTTGGACGGGATGAGGGGATACAATGAGCAGTTCTTC; cdr3_aa: CASSLDGMRGYNEQFF
d_call: -; clone_size: -; v_call: TRBV6-5; j_call: TRBJ2-5; cdr3_nt: TGTGCCAGCAGTACGGTACAAGAGACCCAGTACTTC; cdr3_aa: CASSTVQETQYF
d_call: -; clone_size: -; v_call: TRBV5-4; j_call: TRBJ1-2; cdr3_nt: TGTGCCAGCAGCTTGTCGAGGGGCACTGGCTACACCTTC; cdr3_aa: CASSLSRGTGYTF
d_call: TRBD1; clone_size: -; v_call: TRBV18; j_call: TRBJ1-1; cdr3_nt: TGTGCCAGCTCCCTAGACAGGGACCCATCGGGGGTGAACACTGAAGCTTTCTTT; cdr3_aa: CASSLDRDPSGVNTEAFF
d_call: TRBD1; clone_size: -; v_call: TRBV19; j_call: TRBJ1-2; cdr3_nt: TGTGCCAGTAGTATAGTAACAGGGGCAGCGTATGGCTACACCTTC; cdr3_aa: CASSIVTGAAYGYTF
d_call: -; clone_size: -; v_call: TRBV10-2; j_call: TRBJ2-5; cdr3_nt: TGCGCCAGCAGTGACAGGTTTCAAGAGACCCAGTACTTC; cdr3_aa: CASSDRFQETQYF
d_call: TRBD2; clone_size: -; v_call: TRBV19; j_call: TRBJ2-7; cdr3_nt: TGTGCCAGTAGTATACGGCGGGAGTACTACGAGCAGTACTTC; cdr3_aa: CASSIRREYYEQYF
d_call: -; clone_size: -; v_call: TRBV7-2; j_call: TRBJ2-1; cdr3_nt: TGTGCCAGCACCTCGGGCTTCATTTACTCCTACAATGAGCAGTTCTTC; cdr3_aa: CASTSGFIYSYNEQFF
d_call: -; clone_size: -; v_call: TRBV10-2; j_call: TRBJ2-7; cdr3_nt: TGCGCCAGCAGTGATGTAGGACAGATTTCCTACGAGCAGTACTTC; cdr3_aa: CASSDVGQISYEQYF
d_call: -; clone_size: -; v_call: TRBV30; j_call: TRBJ2-1; cdr3_nt: TGTGCCTGGAGTGGAGGGACACCATACAATGAGCAGTTCTTC; cdr3_aa: CAWSGGTPYNEQFF
d_call: -; clone_size: -; v_call: TRBV4-3; j_call: TRBJ1-3; cdr3_nt: TGCGCCAGCAGCCAAGATATAGGAATCAGAAACACCATATATTTT; cdr3_aa: CASSQDIGIRNTIYF
d_call: -; clone_size: -; v_call: TRBV30; j_call: TRBJ2-1; cdr3_nt: TGTGCCTGGAGTGCCCGGGTCGAGCAGTTCTTC; cdr3_aa: CAWSARVEQFF
d_call: -; clone_size: -; v_call: TRBV28; j_call: TRBJ2-5; cdr3_nt: TGTGCCAGCAGTTTCGCCCATCATAGGGGCCGGGTTGAGACCCAGTACTTC; cdr3_aa: CASSFAHHRGRVETQYF
d_call: -; clone_size: -; v_call: TRBV11-2; j_call: TRBJ2-2; cdr3_nt: TGTGCCAGCAGCTCCTTACGTTTGACCGAGGAGCTGTTTTTT; cdr3_aa: CASSSLRLTEELFF
d_call: -; clone_size: -; v_call: TRBV7-2; j_call: TRBJ2-7; cdr3_nt: TGTGCCAGCACCACGGGACCCCCCGAGCAGTACTTC; cdr3_aa: CASTTGPPEQYF
d_call: -; clone_size: -; v_call: TRBV18; j_call: TRBJ2-7; cdr3_nt: TGTGCCAGCTCACCAGCCAGCCTCTCCTACGAGCAGTACTTC; cdr3_aa: CASSPASLSYEQYF
d_call: TRBD2; clone_size: -; v_call: TRBV27; j_call: TRBJ2-2; cdr3_nt: TGTGCCAGCCAGCCGGGGGGGTGGGGCACCGGGGAGCTGTTTTTT; cdr3_aa: CASQPGGWGTGELFF
d_call: -; clone_size: -; v_call: TRBV5-4; j_call: TRBJ2-5; cdr3_nt: TGTGCCAGCAGCTTGGGGAACCAAGAGACCCAGTACTTC; cdr3_aa: CASSLGNQETQYF
d_call: TRBD2; clone_size: once; v_call: TRBV5-1; j_call: TRBJ2-3; cdr3_nt: TGCGCCAGCAGCTTGGGGCTAGCGGGGGACACCCAGTATTTT; cdr3_aa: CASSLGLAGDTQYF
d_call: TRBD2; clone_size: -; v_call: TRBV5-4; j_call: TRBJ2-5; cdr3_nt: TGTGCCAGCAGCAGTTTCCTGCGGGAGGGGACCCAGTACTTC; cdr3_aa: CASSSFLREGTQYF
d_call: -; clone_size: -; v_call: TRBV9; j_call: TRBJ1-2; cdr3_nt: TGTGCCAGCAGCGTTCAGGCCCCGGGGGTCGGTGGCTACACCTTC; cdr3_aa: CASSVQAPGVGGYTF
d_call: -; clone_size: -; v_call: TRBV7-2; j_call: TRBJ1-6; cdr3_nt: TGTGCCAGCAGCTTACGAGGAGGTAATTCACCCCTCCACTTT; cdr3_aa: CASSLRGGNSPLHF
d_call: -; clone_size: -; v_call: TRBV19; j_call: TRBJ1-2; cdr3_nt: TGTGCCAGTGGAACTGGTAGTTATGGCTACACCTTC; cdr3_aa: CASGTGSYGYTF
d_call: -; clone_size: -; v_call: TRBV5-4; j_call: TRBJ2-7; cdr3_nt: TGTGCCAGCAGCTTGGGGTACACCCACGAGCAGTACTTC; cdr3_aa: CASSLGYTHEQYF
d_call: TRBD1; clone_size: -; v_call: TRBV19; j_call: TRBJ1-1; cdr3_nt: TGTGCCACGGGACAGCAAGAGAACACTGAAGCTTTCTTT; cdr3_aa: CATGQQENTEAFF
d_call: -; clone_size: -; v_call: TRBV5-5; j_call: TRBJ1-5; cdr3_nt: TGTGCCAGCAGCTTTTTGGGAGAAAGCAATCAGCCCCAGCATTTT; cdr3_aa: CASSFLGESNQPQHF
d_call: TRBD1; clone_size: -; v_call: TRBV5-6; j_call: TRBJ1-1; cdr3_nt: TGTGCCAGCAGCCCAACCCGGGAAGACAGGGGGCGAGATTTT; cdr3_aa: CASSPTREDRGRDF